Listed below are T cell receptor beta chains from one sample, sequenced in a study of shared clonotypes between healthy human individuals. The protocol was immunoSEQ multiplex PCR, while the TCRdb copy is restricted to in-frame clones and leaves out a portion. Among about 2.1 million clones listed, 93% were seen once. The sequenced sample consisted of naive CD8+ T cells from PBMCs. The receptors originated from a man aged 18 to 35 in good health. Some clones in this sample may be carry-over from other donors' samples. The CDR3 runs from the conserved cysteine through the conserved F or W. The D gene is left open where the match is weak. Size values are once, few and many counts, or a class for expanded clones, and some rows have none.

CDR3 DNA: TGTGCCACCAGCAGAGCCCGGGACAGGGACTACGAGCAGTACTTC; CDR3 protein: CATSRARDRDYEQYF; V gene: TRBV15; J gene: TRBJ2-7; D gene: TRBD1; CDR3 length: 15; clone size: .
CDR3 DNA: TGTGCCAGCAGTGAAAGACCGGGACTAGCAAATGAGCAGTTCTTC; CDR3 protein: CASSERPGLANEQFF; V gene: TRBV6-1; J gene: TRBJ2-1; D gene: TRBD2; CDR3 length: 15; clone size: .
CDR3 DNA: TGTGCCAGCAGTTCCCCCCTGACGGTGACCTACGAGCAGTACTTC; CDR3 protein: CASSSPLTVTYEQYF; V gene: TRBV6-6; J gene: TRBJ2-7; D gene: .; CDR3 length: 15; clone size: .
CDR3 DNA: TGCGCCAGCAGCCTACGGTCCGGGAACACCGGGGAGCTGTTTTTT; CDR3 protein: CASSLRSGNTGELFF; V gene: TRBV5-1; J gene: TRBJ2-2; D gene: .; CDR3 length: 15; clone size: .
CDR3 DNA: TGTGCCAGCACCGCCTCGCCAGGGGGCTACGAGCAGTACTTC; CDR3 protein: CASTASPGGYEQYF; V gene: TRBV6-6; J gene: TRBJ2-7; D gene: TRBD1; CDR3 length: 14; clone size: .
CDR3 DNA: TGTGCCAGCAGTTATTTCCCAGCGGGAGGGGTCAATGAGCAGTTCTTC; CDR3 protein: CASSYFPAGGVNEQFF; V gene: TRBV6-5; J gene: TRBJ2-1; D gene: TRBD2; CDR3 length: 16; clone size: .
CDR3 DNA: TGTGCCAGCAGTCCTCTAGCGGGAGGGCCGGGGGAGCAGTACTTC; CDR3 protein: CASSPLAGGPGEQYF; V gene: TRBV27; J gene: TRBJ2-7; D gene: TRBD2; CDR3 length: 15; clone size: .
CDR3 DNA: TGTGCCAGCAGTGTTTCCCCTGGGGCTCAAGAGACCCAGTACTTC; CDR3 protein: CASSVSPGAQETQYF; V gene: TRBV2; J gene: TRBJ2-5; D gene: .; CDR3 length: 15; clone size: .
CDR3 DNA: TGTGCCAGCAGTTACTATGAGCAGTTCTTC; CDR3 protein: CASSYYEQFF; V gene: TRBV6-5; J gene: TRBJ2-1; D gene: .; CDR3 length: 10; clone size: .
CDR3 DNA: TGTGCCAGCAGTTTCGTACGGGGGTTAGGCACAGATACGCAGTATTTT; CDR3 protein: CASSFVRGLGTDTQYF; V gene: TRBV27; J gene: TRBJ2-3; D gene: .; CDR3 length: 16; clone size: .
CDR3 DNA: TGTGCCAGCACCCCGGGCGGGGGTCGCTACGAGCAGTACTTC; CDR3 protein: CASTPGGGRYEQYF; V gene: TRBV28; J gene: TRBJ2-7; D gene: TRBD2; CDR3 length: 14; clone size: once
CDR3 DNA: TGTGCCAGCAGCCCCGAGGGCCTAAAAAACATTCAGTACTTC; CDR3 protein: CASSPEGLKNIQYF; V gene: TRBV7-8; J gene: TRBJ2-4; D gene: .; CDR3 length: 14; clone size: .
CDR3 DNA: TGTGCCAGCAGTCCGACAGACTACGAGCAGTACTTC; CDR3 protein: CASSPTDYEQYF; V gene: TRBV28; J gene: TRBJ2-7; D gene: .; CDR3 length: 12; clone size: .
CDR3 DNA: TGCGCCAGCAGCCAAGGGGTGCCTAATGAAAAACTGTTTTTT; CDR3 protein: CASSQGVPNEKLFF; V gene: TRBV4-1; J gene: TRBJ1-4; D gene: .; CDR3 length: 14; clone size: .
CDR3 DNA: TGCGCCAGCAGCCTGACAGGGGGCTACACTGAAGCTTTCTTT; CDR3 protein: CASSLTGGYTEAFF; V gene: TRBV5-1; J gene: TRBJ1-1; D gene: TRBD1; CDR3 length: 14; clone size: .
CDR3 DNA: TGTGCCAGCAGCCGCTCGGGACAGGGGGGTGGACAGGAGCAGTTCTTC; CDR3 protein: CASSRSGQGGGQEQFF; V gene: TRBV9; J gene: TRBJ2-1; D gene: TRBD1; CDR3 length: 16; clone size: .
CDR3 DNA: TGTGCCAGCAGCTTACCCTGGGAGGCAGGTACCGGACAAGAGACCCAGTACTTC; CDR3 protein: CASSLPWEAGTGQETQYF; V gene: TRBV7-3; J gene: TRBJ2-5; D gene: .; CDR3 length: 18; clone size: .
CDR3 DNA: TGTGCCAGCAGTTACCTTCCGAACTACGAGCAGTACTTC; CDR3 protein: CASSYLPNYEQYF; V gene: TRBV6-5; J gene: TRBJ2-7; D gene: .; CDR3 length: 13; clone size: .
CDR3 DNA: TGTGCCTGGAGTCATCTTCGAGGAGGGGCTGACGAGCAGTACTTC; CDR3 protein: CAWSHLRGGADEQYF; V gene: TRBV30; J gene: TRBJ2-7; D gene: .; CDR3 length: 15; clone size: .
CDR3 DNA: TGTGCCAGCAGTTCCAAGCGGGAGGGCCTTTACAATGAGCAGTTCTTC; CDR3 protein: CASSSKREGLYNEQFF; V gene: TRBV6-5; J gene: TRBJ2-1; D gene: TRBD2; CDR3 length: 16; clone size: .
CDR3 DNA: TGTGCCAGCAGTTTAATAACGACTGGGGCCAACGTCCTGACTTTC; CDR3 protein: CASSLITTGANVLTF; V gene: TRBV27; J gene: TRBJ2-6; D gene: .; CDR3 length: 15; clone size: .
CDR3 DNA: TGTGCCAGCAGTTACCCGAGACAGTCGAACACTGAAGCTTTCTTT; CDR3 protein: CASSYPRQSNTEAFF; V gene: TRBV6-6; J gene: TRBJ1-1; D gene: .; CDR3 length: 15; clone size: once